This passage covers 8 T cell receptor beta chains from one sample sequenced in a study of blood T cell repertoires in COVID-19. Using immunoSEQ multiplex PCR, the repertoire was profiled, and TCRdb retains in-frame clones only, with some absent. The sample holds some 250,000 clones; approximately 87% are singletons and the top ten take over 9.5%. The sample comprised peripheral blood. Every receptor here comes from a woman aged 30 to 39 with COVID-19, enrolled during active disease.

V usage is TRBV19 and J usage is TRBJ2-7, with a tentative D call TRBD1 (7 bases). V gave up 4 bases and J gave up 3 bases, with 10 bases separating them. Germline V gene data show CDR1 as LNHDA and CDR2 as SQIVND (reference sequence). The CDR3 loop spans 13 amino acids. Here the CDR3 DNA reads TGTGCCAGTAGTACAGGGGGGTTCTACGAGCAGTACTTC. Protein sequence: CASSTGGFYEQYF. Looking up the rest from reference TRBV19 and TRBJ2-7 gives the full variable domain: DGGITQSPKYLFRKEGQNVTLSCEQNLNHDAMYWYRQDPGQGLRLIYYSQIVNDFQKGDIAEGYSVSREKKESFPLTVTSAQKNPTAFYLCASSTGGFYEQYFGPGTRLTVT.

The chain uses TRBV30 and TRBJ1-3, with D perhaps matching TRBD1 (6 bases). The CDR3 is 15 amino acids. CDR1 and CDR2 from the germline V gene are GTSNPN and SVGIG (reference sequence). Trimming took 2 bases from V and 0 from J, leaving 11 bases between them. The CDR3 coding sequence is TGTGCCTGGAGTATCGGACAGAGCTCTGGAAACACCATATATTTT. Protein: CAWSIGQSSGNTIYF.

V is TRBV3-1 (or the pseudogene TRBV3-2) and J is TRBJ2-7; no clear D gene. The length of the CDR3 is 14 residues. From germline, CDR1 is LGHDT and CDR2 YNNKEL (reference sequence). V was cut by 0 bases and J by 3 bases, with 9 bases left in between. The CDR3 loop reads CASSQELSGYEQYF. In nucleotides, the CDR3 is TGTGCCAGCAGCCAAGAACTCTCAGGCTACGAGCAGTACTTC.

The chain is built from TRBV28 and TRBJ1-1; 8 bases are a match to TRBD1. From germline, CDR1 is MDHEN and CDR2 SYDVKM. After removal of 11 bases from V and 3 bases from J, the junction contained 14 bases not matched to a gene. The CDR3 spans 15 residues. The CDR3 DNA follows: TGTGCCTCCAAACCCGCAGGGGGCGCGTACACTGAAGCTTTCTTT. Translating gives CASKPAGGAYTEAFF.

This chain joins TRBV18 and TRBJ1-2; TRBD1 agrees at 8 bases. J was trimmed by 7 bases and V by 3 bases; bases with no gene match: 7. CDR1 and CDR2 from the germline V gene are KGHSH and LQKENI. The CDR3 covers 14 residues. For the CDR3, the DNA is TGTGCCAGCTCACCCCTGGGACAGGAGAGTGGCTACACCTTC. It specifies CASSPLGQESGYTF. The full variable domain, its missing parts supplied by reference TRBV18 and TRBJ1-2, is NAGVMQNPRHLVRRRGQEARLRCSPMKGHSHVYWYRQLPEEGLKFMVYLQKENIIDESGMPKERFSAEFPKEGPSILRIQQVVRGDSAAYFCASSPLGQESGYTFGSGTRLTVV.

This clone has only a few counts. Other nucleotide sequences in the sample specify the same CDR3. The chain recombines TRBV5-1 with TRBJ1-1; 8 bases match TRBD1. CDR3 length: 14 amino acids. In germline, CDR1 is SGHRS, CDR2 YFSETQ. V lost 0 bases and J lost 3; bases outside the gene matches: 1. As DNA, the CDR3 is TGCGCCAGCAGCTTGGGACAGGGGTACACTGAAGCTTTCTTT. This encodes CASSLGQGYTEAFF.

This sequence joins TRBV5-6 and TRBJ2-7, with D unclear. V was clipped by 4 bases and J by 2 bases, with 7 bases between them. The CDR3 contains 12 residues. Germline V gene data show CDR1 as SGHDT and CDR2 as YYEEEE. The CDR3 nucleotides are TGTGCCAGCAGCGTTTACACCTACGAGCAGTACTTC. It is translated as CASSVYTYEQYF.

This chain joins TRBV18 and TRBJ2-3, with TRBD1 identical over 7 bases. The CDR3 contains 16 residues. Trimming took 3 bases from V and 0 from J; bases not matched to a gene: 6. Per germline, CDR1 KGHSH and CDR2 LQKENI. Here the CDR3 DNA reads TGTGCCAGCTCACCCTGGACAGGTAAAAGCACAGATACGCAGTATTTT. Residues: CASSPWTGKSTDTQYF.